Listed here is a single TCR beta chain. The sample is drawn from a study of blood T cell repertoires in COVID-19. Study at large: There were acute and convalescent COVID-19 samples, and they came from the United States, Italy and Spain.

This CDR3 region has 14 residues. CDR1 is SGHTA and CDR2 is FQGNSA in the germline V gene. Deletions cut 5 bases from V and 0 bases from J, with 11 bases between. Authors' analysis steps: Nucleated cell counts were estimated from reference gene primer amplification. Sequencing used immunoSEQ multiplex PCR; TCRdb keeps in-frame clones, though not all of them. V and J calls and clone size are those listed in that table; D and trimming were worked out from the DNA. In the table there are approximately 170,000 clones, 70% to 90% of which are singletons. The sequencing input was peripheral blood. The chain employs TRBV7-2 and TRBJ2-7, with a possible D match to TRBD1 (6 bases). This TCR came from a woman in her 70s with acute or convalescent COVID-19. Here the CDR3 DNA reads TGTGCCAGCAGCCCGGACAGACCCTCCTACGAGCAGTACTTC. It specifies CASSPDRPSYEQYF.